Here is one TCR beta chain with its context. Only a few counts were recorded for this clone. What antigen it recognizes has not been identified. No base-level quality is on record; no much larger clone is a single base apart. The sample comes from a study of IL-17A CD8 T cells in psoriatic arthritis synovium. At the level of the whole study: The goal of the study was to define the phenotype, molecular profile and function of synovial IL-17A+CD8+ T cells in psoriatic arthritis pathogenesis.

General conclusions and limits of the study: Although some individual clones took up over 4% of the repertoire, most synovial CD8+ subsets stayed polyclonal. Cells came from synovial fluid rather than synovial tissue, since no psoriatic arthritis synovial tissue samples were available. In a couple of patients, many Tc17 clones also appeared in the synovial Tc1 population, producing Morisita overlap indices above 0.85. Only a few patients were included in the TCR sequencing, a limited sample size that the authors acknowledged.

CD3+ T cells, isolated magnetically, got 1.5 hours of stimulation with PMA and ionomycin and were then labeled using IL-17A and IFNgamma cytokine secretion assays. Synovial fluid effusions were aspirated from the actively inflamed joints of patients with psoriatic arthritis. For each patient, synovial fluid served as the source from which three memory CD8+ T cell populations were isolated by sorting: Tc1 cells (IL-17A-IFNgamma+), Tc17 cells (IL-17A+) and the bulk memory fraction, allowing their TCR repertoires to be compared. The Classification of Psoriatic Arthritis Study Group (CASPAR) criteria were met by the psoriatic arthritis patients. Cells secreting cytokines were also stained with a viability dye and with anti-CD3, CD8, CD14 and CD4 antibodies, then sorted on a BD FACSAria. Sorted CD8+ T cell subsets from the synovial fluid of three patients with psoriatic arthritis were subjected to TCRbeta sequencing. After isolation with Lymphoprep, synovial fluid mononuclear cells were cryopreserved in liquid nitrogen until use. 50% fetal calf serum and about 10% dimethyl sulfoxide were contained in the cryopreservation medium.

Its CDR3 holds 15 amino acids, cysteine through phenylalanine. Only the CDR3 part of the read is kept: 45 bases, read in frame from the first base. According to the germline V gene (reference sequence), CDR1 reads SEHNR and CDR2 reads FQNEAQ. The germline V and J ends show losses of 4 bases and 2 bases respectively, and no gene match explains 6 bases of the junction. After DNA extraction (Qiagen), TCRbeta V-D-J rearrangements were amplified in a bias-controlled manner and then sequenced at high throughput (immunoSEQ; Adaptive Biotech). In the source study's methods: The immunoSEQ Analyzer platform was used to analyze productive sequences at the sequence level. Clonality was calculated as 1 minus Pielou's evenness, with values from 0 (highly polyclonal) to 1 (monoclonal). The Morisita index, which runs from 0 (no similarity) to 1 (complete similarity), was used to measure repertoire overlap between subsets. In TCRdb, the immuneACCESS table is reduced to in-frame sequences with V and J assigned. These tables do not hold every clone; where another copy was compared, an unresolved V gene accounts for under half, and the others remain unexplained. V, J and clone size are taken as reported in that table, and D and trimming were inferred from the DNA itself. This sample gives more than 2,000 clones in total; around 68% of them show up just once. The ten largest clones represent more than 12% of the sample.

The sequenced sample was IFN-gamma+ CD8+ T cells from synovial fluid. The cell subset or site tag for this specimen amounts to: IL-17A-IFNgamma+ memory CD8+ (Tc1) cells. The chain is encoded by TRBV7-9 joined to TRBJ2-7, and 9 junctional nucleotides match TRBD1. The receptor comes from a human donor with psoriatic arthritis. The CDR3 protein: CASSSGTGRTYEQYF. The nucleotide sequence is TGTGCCAGCAGCTCCGGGACAGGGAGGACCTACGAGCAGTACTTC.